This T cell receptor beta chain is from a study of OX40 agonist ivuxolimab in advanced cancers. Study-wide points: Averaging showed that CD8+ T cells had more expanded clones than CD4+ did.

Comment on this clone: Its antigen is unknown.

Repertoires were generated with immunoSEQ multiplex PCR, while TCRdb's copy carries only in-frame clones and drops some. The sample shows 35,000 to 40,000 clones, approximately 86% of them seen only once. Trimming pared 2 bases from V and 8 bases from J, leaving 12 bases between. The CDR3 consists of 14 residues. Germline V gene lookup returns CDR1 LNHDA and CDR2 SQIVND (reference sequence). This receptor was obtained from an adult with an advanced solid tumor such as melanoma, head and neck, liver or kidney cancer. Sequencing was performed on CD4+ or CD8+ T cells sorted from blood, taken in a trial of the OX40 agonist ivuxolimab. The chain recombines TRBV19 with TRBJ1-4; D gene unclear. This CDR3 reads CASSISVYGEKLFF. In nucleotides, the CDR3 is TGTGCCAGTAGTATATCGGTTTACGGAGAAAAACTGTTTTTT.